The source of this TCR beta chain is a study of technical replicates of blood from a few donors. Trimming pared 0 bases from V and 4 bases from J, leaving 10 bases between. Germline V gene data show CDR1 as SGHRS and CDR2 as YFSETQ. The CDR3 has 14 residues. Measured with immunoSEQ multiplex PCR; TCRdb has only the in-frame clones, and not every one. This sample has about 14,000 clones; more than 75% occur once, and the top ten carry over 9.5%. The specimen sequenced was PBMCs. The clonotype originates from a human donor in good health. The V gene is TRBV5-1, the J gene TRBJ2-5, with D unclear. CDR3 sequence reads: CASSLELPPETQYF. The CDR3 DNA follows: TGCGCCAGCAGCTTGGAGCTACCCCCAGAGACCCAGTACTTC.